This is a list of T cell receptor beta chains from one sample in a study of T-cell reconstitution after alpha-beta-depleted transplantation in children. One entry per CDR3 protein, called by TCRdb with MiXCR from the PCR reads. The table has fewer than 550,000 distinct CDR3 sequences, around 15% seen once; the top ten hold 25% to 35%. The material was PBMCs, mostly from graft donor cells, obtained 360 days after TCRalphabeta/CD19-depleted stem cell transplant. Receptors were obtained from a boy younger than two who had a stem cell transplant for Wiskott-Aldrich syndrome, so the T cells may come from the graft donor. Each CDR3 is given with its conserved first and last residue. A D gene is named only where the DNA matches it firmly. Part of the rows lack a size; the others show once, few, many or a class for expanded clones.

DNA,CDR3,V,J,size,D
TGTGCCATCAGTGAGTCGTTCGGTTTGGCCCCATTTGGAAGGAGCTCTGGAAACACCATATATTTT,CAISESFGLAPFGRSSGNTIYF,TRBV10-3,TRBJ1-3,-,-
TGCAGTGCTAGAGGGGACCAGGGCCCCGGGGAGCTGTTTTTT,CSARGDQGPGELFF,TRBV20-1,TRBJ2-2,few,-
TGCAGTGCTAGAAGGGCCCTCAACGAGCAGTACTTC,CSARRALNEQYF,TRBV20-1,TRBJ2-7,-,-
TGTGCCAGCAGCTTACCTCCTTGGGATCTAGCCAAAAACATTCAGTACTTC,CASSLPPWDLAKNIQYF,TRBV7-8,TRBJ2-4,-,-
TGTGCCAGCTCAGCCGACTTAGCGGGGTCCTACAATGAGCAGTTCTTC,CASSADLAGSYNEQFF,TRBV18,TRBJ2-1,-,TRBD2
TGTGCCAGCAGTTACAGGATTGGGACATTCTACGAGCAGTACTTC,CASSYRIGTFYEQYF,TRBV6-5,TRBJ2-7,few,-
TGTGCCAGCAGCCCTCGGACAGGTGTTCTCTCTGGGGCCAACGTCCTGACTTTC,CASSPRTGVLSGANVLTF,TRBV7-7,TRBJ2-6,-,TRBD1
TGCAGTGCTACCCCCTCGGGGCCGAAAGAGACCCAGTACTTC,CSATPSGPKETQYF,TRBV20-1,TRBJ2-5,few,-
TGTGCCAGCAGCTTTTTAGGGGGCTGGGCAGAGCAGTTCTTC,CASSFLGGWAEQFF,TRBV7-9,TRBJ2-1,few,TRBD1
TGTGCCAGCTCACCAAAACTGCACCCGGGACAGGTTCCGAACCAAGAGACCCAGTACTTC,CASSPKLHPGQVPNQETQYF,TRBV18,TRBJ2-5,few,TRBD1
TGTGCCAGCAGCTTAGGAGGACTAGCGGCCCAAGAGACCCAGTACTTC,CASSLGGLAAQETQYF,TRBV11-3,TRBJ2-5,many,TRBD2
TGTGCCAGCAGGATCCGGGACGCTTCTTCACCCCTCCACTTT,CASRIRDASSPLHF,TRBV12-3/TRBV12-4,TRBJ1-6,few,-
TGTGCCAGCTATTCTCGAGGTTCCTTAACCTACGAGCAGTACTTC,CASYSRGSLTYEQYF,TRBV6-6,TRBJ2-7,many,-
TGTGCCAGCAGCTTAGGGTCGGGACTACGAGAGACCCAGTACTTC,CASSLGSGLRETQYF,TRBV7-9,TRBJ2-5,-,TRBD2
TGTGCCAGCAGCTTAGATCTCTGGGGCGGTTACGAGCAGTACTTC,CASSLDLWGGYEQYF,TRBV11-2,TRBJ2-7,many,-
TGCGCCAGCAGCCAAGATTCGTTCCCCAGGGTTAACAATGAGCAGTTCTTC,CASSQDSFPRVNNEQFF,TRBV4-3,TRBJ2-1,-,-
TGTGCCAGCAAATTTTACTCCTTCGGAGATACGCAGTATTTT,CASKFYSFGDTQYF,TRBV6-2/TRBV6-3,TRBJ2-3,-,-
TGCGCCAGCAGCTTGGGGACTCCCTCTATAGATACGCAGTATTTT,CASSLGTPSIDTQYF,TRBV5-1,TRBJ2-3,-,-
TGCAGTGCTAGGGACCCAAATGCGGGGAGGTCCACAGATACGCAGTATTTT,CSARDPNAGRSTDTQYF,TRBV20-1,TRBJ2-3,-,-
TGTGCCTTCAGCCTTACACTAGTGACAGGGGATTCCACCTACGAGCAGTACTTC,CAFSLTLVTGDSTYEQYF,TRBV3-1,TRBJ2-7,-,TRBD1
TGCAGTGCTAGGGACTTCCTAGAGACCCAGTACTTC,CSARDFLETQYF,TRBV20-1,TRBJ2-5,many,-
TGCAGTGCTAGAAGCCCTCAGGGAACCTACGAGCAGTACTTC,CSARSPQGTYEQYF,TRBV20-1,TRBJ2-7,few,-
TGTGCCAGCGGGGGGGCCGGAGAGCAGTACTTC,CASGGAGEQYF,TRBV3-1,TRBJ2-7,-,-
TGTGCCAGCAGTTTAGCTCGACTAGCGGGAGTCGCCTACGAGCAGTACTTC,CASSLARLAGVAYEQYF,TRBV12-3/TRBV12-4,TRBJ2-7,-,TRBD2
TGTGCCAGTAGGACGACAGTAAAGAACACTGAAGCTTTCTTT,CASRTTVKNTEAFF,TRBV19,TRBJ1-1,once,-
TGTGCCAGTAGTAACCCTAGGCAGGGCCCTCACTACGAGCAGTACTTC,CASSNPRQGPHYEQYF,TRBV19,TRBJ2-7,-,-
TGCGCCAGCAGCTTGGTCAGGGGGCCTGATAATTCACCCCTCCACTTT,CASSLVRGPDNSPLHF,TRBV5-1,TRBJ1-6,few,TRBD1
TGTGCCAGCAGTTTAGGGAACAGGGGGCGGCGAATCTACGAGCAGTACTTC,CASSLGNRGRRIYEQYF,TRBV12-3/TRBV12-4,TRBJ2-7,-,TRBD1
TGTGCCAGCAGTGCTCGCATAGGTGGGGAGACCCAGTACTTC,CASSARIGGETQYF,TRBV25-1,TRBJ2-5,few,-
TGCAGTGCTCACAGGGGAGGCTATGGCTACACCTTC,CSAHRGGYGYTF,TRBV20-1,TRBJ1-2,-,TRBD1
TGTGCCAGCAGTGTGGTCCCTAATGATTATTCACCCCTCCACTTT,CASSVVPNDYSPLHF,TRBV2,TRBJ1-6,few,-
TGTGCCAGCAGACGCTTCGGGACGGGGAACACTGAAGCTTTCTTT,CASRRFGTGNTEAFF,TRBV27,TRBJ1-1,-,-
TGTGCCAGCAGCTTTGGGAGAGGGGCTTACGAGCAGTACTTC,CASSFGRGAYEQYF,TRBV7-8,TRBJ2-7,-,-
TGCGCCAGCAGCTTAAGGGTGTCGGAGACCCAGTACTTC,CASSLRVSETQYF,TRBV5-1,TRBJ2-5,few,-
TGCAGTGCCCCAGGACCGTTTCCGGGACAAGGCTCCTACGAGCAGTACTTC,CSAPGPFPGQGSYEQYF,TRBV20-1,TRBJ2-7,few,-
TGTGCCAGCAGTTTGTGGGGGGCTGAGTCACCCCTCCACTTT,CASSLWGAESPLHF,TRBV12-3/TRBV12-4,TRBJ1-6,-,-
TGCAGCGTTATATTCCCCTTTCCGAATAAGCGGGGGGGCCTTTCGAGTGAGCAGTTCTTC,CSVIFPFPNKRGGLSSEQFF,TRBV29-1,TRBJ2-1,few,TRBD2
TGTGCCAGCAGCGTCCGGGACAGGGGGAAAGCCTACGAGCAGTACTTC,CASSVRDRGKAYEQYF,TRBV6-1,TRBJ2-7,few,TRBD1
TGTGCCATCAGTGTGACCCGAGCCCCAGGGGGCAATGAGCAGTTCTTC,CAISVTRAPGGNEQFF,TRBV10-3,TRBJ2-1,once,TRBD1
TGTGCCAGCAGCCGCGGCACTAATGAAAAACTGTTTTTT,CASSRGTNEKLFF,TRBV14,TRBJ1-4,many,-
TGTGCCAGCAGTCTAGAAGGACAGGGAACAGATACGCAGTATTTT,CASSLEGQGTDTQYF,TRBV27,TRBJ2-3,-,TRBD1
TGCAGTGCGAGGGACTCTAGGAACACTGAAGCTTTCTTT,CSARDSRNTEAFF,TRBV20-1,TRBJ1-1,-,-
TGCGCCAGCAGCCAAGATACGGGAAGGGCAGAGACCCAGTACTTC,CASSQDTGRAETQYF,TRBV4-3,TRBJ2-5,-,-
TGTGCCAGCTCACCAGGGGTCACAGATACGCAGTATTTT,CASSPGVTDTQYF,TRBV18,TRBJ2-3,few,-
TGCAGTGCTCCCATCCTCATAGCGGGAGGGCTCTACGAGCAGTACTTC,CSAPILIAGGLYEQYF,TRBV20-1,TRBJ2-7,-,TRBD2
TGTGCCAGCGGTTTCGGGAGCTCAGATACGCAGTATTTT,CASGFGSSDTQYF,TRBV5-8,TRBJ2-3,-,-
TGTGCCAGCAGAAGGAGGCGGGACAATGAGCAGTTCTTC,CASRRRRDNEQFF,TRBV2,TRBJ2-1,many,-
TGCAGTGCTATACACGGAGATCAGCCCCAGCATTTT,CSAIHGDQPQHF,TRBV20-1,TRBJ1-5,few,-
TGCGCCAGCAGCTTGTGGAGCAGCTCCTACGAGCAGTACTTC,CASSLWSSSYEQYF,TRBV5-1,TRBJ2-7,few,-
TGCGCCAGCAGCTCGGGCCTAGCGGGACACACCGGGGAGCTGTTTTTT,CASSSGLAGHTGELFF,TRBV5-1,TRBJ2-2,few,TRBD2
TGTGCCAGCAGTTGGGGGGCTAAGAGAAATGAGCAGTTCTTC,CASSWGAKRNEQFF,TRBV27,TRBJ2-1,-,-
TGCAGTGCTAGCAAGCTAGCGGATACCTACGAGCAGTACTTC,CSASKLADTYEQYF,TRBV20-1,TRBJ2-7,-,TRBD2
TGCGCCAGCAGTCGCCTACCTGCACCTAACTACAATGAGCAGTTCTTC,CASSRLPAPNYNEQFF,TRBV5-1,TRBJ2-1,few,-
TGTGCCAGCAGCCCCAAGGGAGGGCTAGCGGGTCGGGCCGGGTCCCAGTACTTC,CASSPKGGLAGRAGSQYF,TRBV11-2,TRBJ2-5,-,TRBD2
TGTGCCAGCAGCGCAGCGGGGACAGGGGCTGGGAATTCACCCCTCCACTTT,CASSAAGTGAGNSPLHF,TRBV9,TRBJ1-6,-,TRBD1
TGTGCCAGCAGTTTCGGTTCTCCACCGGGACAGGGCATCTACGAGCAGTACTTC,CASSFGSPPGQGIYEQYF,TRBV12-3/TRBV12-4,TRBJ2-7,-,TRBD1